The 12 T cell receptor beta chains listed next were all sequenced from one sample in a study of cytomegalovirus exposure and HLA in healthy donors. With 60 Vbeta and 13 Jbeta primers, the PCR was carried out. Generated by immunoSEQ multiplex PCR, the TCRdb table keeps only in-frame clones and is missing some. The table has roughly 260,000 clones, approximately 85% seen once; the top ten hold roughly 2%. Sequenced sample: PBMCs. These receptors all stem from a woman aged 40 to 50 in good health and CMV-seropositive.

The chain links TRBV29-1 to TRBJ1-4; 7 bases line up with TRBD1. Trimming cost V 1 base and J 5 bases; bases outside gene matches: 7. Germline CDR1 reads SQVTM; CDR2 reads ANQGSEA. The CDR3 spans 15 residues. For the CDR3, the DNA is TGCAGCGTTGAAGTTGGGCAGGGGGAAAATGAAAAACTGTTTTTT. Protein sequence: CSVEVGQGENEKLFF.

The V call is TRBV5-6, the J call TRBJ1-2, with TRBD1 matching over 11 bases. Unmatched junction bases numbered 6, after V lost 4 bases and J lost 4 bases. Germline lookup yields CDR1 SGHDT and CDR2 YYEEEE. This CDR3 is 15 amino acids long. The CDR3 spells CASSRTGGLGYGYTF. DNA of the CDR3: TGTGCCAGCAGCAGGACAGGGGGCCTTGGCTATGGCTACACCTTC.

This chain links TRBV6-1 with TRBJ2-1; TRBD1 agrees at 11 bases. There are 15 residues in the CDR3. V trimming: 5 bases; J trimming: 4 bases; junction bases outside the gene matches: 4. Germline V gene sequence: CDR1 MNHNS, CDR2 SASEGT. CDR3 region: CASSRGQGAYNEQFF. The CDR3 DNA reads as TGTGCCAGCAGTCGCGGACAGGGGGCGTACAATGAGCAGTTCTTC.

This clone has a handful of counts. This chain links TRBV7-9 with TRBJ2-4; tentative D call: TRBD2 (5 bases). Germline V CDR1 and CDR2: SEHNR, FQNEAQ (reference sequence). V lost 0 bases and J 8 bases, leaving 11 bases between the germline ends. The CDR3 has 14 residues. The CDR3 reads CASSLARAEDIQYF. CDR3 sequence (DNA): TGTGCCAGCAGCTTAGCGAGGGCCGAGGACATTCAGTACTTC.

The chain couples TRBV7-2 to TRBJ1-2, with D maybe TRBD1 (5 bases). Germline CDR1 is SGHTA and CDR2 is FQGNSA. V lost 4 bases, J lost 13 bases, and 16 bases lay in between. The CDR3 consists of 12 residues. CDR3 region: CASSSAGGGVTF. CDR3 DNA: TGTGCCAGCAGCTCCGCCGGCGGGGGTGTCACCTTC.

V is TRBV19 and J is TRBJ1-4; no clear D. CDR3 size: 13 residues. The V gene's germline CDR1 is LNHDA and CDR2 SQIVND (reference sequence). V lost 7 bases, J lost 8 bases, and 14 bases lay in between. The CDR3 sequence is CASMEHRGEKLFF. The DNA for the CDR3 is TGTGCCAGTATGGAACACAGAGGGGAAAAACTGTTTTTT. The full variable domain, with the rest looked up from reference TRBV19 and TRBJ1-4, is DGGITQSPKYLFRKEGQNVTLSCEQNLNHDAMYWYRQDPGQGLRLIYYSQIVNDFQKGDIAEGYSVSREKKESFPLTVTSAQKNPTAFYLCASMEHRGEKLFFGSGTQLSVL.

The genes are TRBV29-1 and TRBJ2-3; 8 nucleotides match TRBD1. This CDR3 is built from 17 residues. V shed 6 bases and J 6 bases; nucleotides not matched to a gene: 20. Germline values: CDR1 SQVTM, CDR2 ANQGSEA. The DNA for the CDR3 is TGCAGCGTCACCGGACGCTCAGGGGGCATGCTCGCTGATACGCAGTATTTT. Its translation is CSVTGRSGGMLADTQYF.

The rearrangement uses TRBV29-1 and TRBJ2-7, with D tentatively TRBD1 (6 bases). The V gene lost 5 bases and the J gene lost 4 bases, with 12 bases spanning the gap. Per the germline V gene, CDR1 is SQVTM and CDR2 is ANQGSEA. The CDR3 sequence is 12 residues long. The CDR3 sequence: CSVSPTGYEQYF. The CDR3 nucleotides are TGCAGCGTTTCGCCCACAGGGTACGAGCAGTACTTC.

The chain has TRBV6-4 and TRBJ2-7; 13 bases match TRBD2. The CDR3 loop spans 15 amino acids. Germline V CDR1 and CDR2: MRHNA, SNTAGT. J was trimmed by 2 bases and V by 6 bases; bases with no gene match: 4. CDR3 sequence reads: CASSLLAGGPYEQYF. The CDR3 bases are TGTGCCAGCAGCTTACTAGCGGGAGGGCCCTACGAGCAGTACTTC.

The chain is built from TRBV10-3 and TRBJ2-7, with 9 nucleotides matching TRBD1. V lost 4 bases and J lost 3; bases outside the gene matches: 4. The CDR3 totals 14 residues. In germline, CDR1 is ENHRY, CDR2 SYGVKD. As DNA, the CDR3 is TGTGCCATCAGTGCCCCGGGACAGGGCTACGAGCAGTACTTC. As protein: CAISAPGQGYEQYF.

The chain uses TRBV29-1 and TRBJ2-5, with 9 nucleotides matching TRBD1. CDR1 is SQVTM, CDR2 ANQGSEA, per germline. The CDR3 consists of 13 residues. Trimming cost V 6 bases and J 3 bases; bases outside gene matches: 5. CDR3 residues: CSVDWTGEETQYF. For the CDR3, the DNA is TGCAGCGTGGATTGGACAGGGGAAGAGACCCAGTACTTC.

This chain connects TRBV6-1 to TRBJ2-5; TRBD1 matches 8 bases. V lost 1 base to trimming and J lost 4 bases; unmatched junction nucleotides: 5. The CDR3 sequence is 15 residues long. Germline V gene sequence: CDR1 MNHNS, CDR2 SASEGT. DNA for the CDR3: TGTGCCAGCAGTGAAGGGCAGGGGGCAGGAGAGACCCAGTACTTC. Its protein is CASSEGQGAGETQYF.